This note documents a single T cell receptor beta chain sequence. The record originates from a study of blood T cell repertoires in COVID-19. Study summary: Acute and convalescent COVID-19 samples came from the United States, Italy and Spain. T cells, B-cell-depleted T cells, or PBMCs supplied cDNA or gDNA.

Original data processing: The authors estimated nucleated cell counts from reference gene primer amplification. Here immunoSEQ multiplex PCR was the method, and the copy in TCRdb shows in-frame clones only, minus some. V and J calls and clone size are as listed in that table; D and trimming were resolved from the DNA. The sample lists under 200,000 clones; around 86% were seen once. V lost 4 bases, J lost 2 bases, and 8 bases stayed unmatched. Germline lookup yields CDR1 LGHDT and CDR2 YNNKEL (reference sequence). This CDR3 has 17 amino acids. The clonotype comes from a woman older than 75 in a cohort sampled during active or convalescent COVID-19. The specimen sequenced was peripheral blood. The chain combines TRBV3-1 (or the pseudogene TRBV3-2) with TRBJ1-4, with 9 bases that match TRBD1. Here the CDR3 reads CASSRFVGQGTNEKLFF. CDR3 nucleotides: TGTGCCAGCAGCCGCTTCGTGGGACAGGGCACTAATGAAAAACTGTTTTTT.